This entry features one T cell receptor beta chain sequence. The antigen is unknown. V gave up 3 bases and J gave up 5 bases, with 14 bases separating them. This CDR3 has 13 amino acids. Germline V gene lookup returns CDR1 SQVTM and CDR2 ANQGSEA. The sample is drawn from a study of early T cells in non-severe SARS-CoV-2 infection. Looking at the study overall: Sequencing of unsorted whole blood was done on bulk RNA, leaving chains unpaired.

Overall study results and limits: In VDJdb matching, anti-spike CD8 responses were favored while private and CD4 specificities went missing.

Unique molecular identifier tags were affixed to discrete cDNA molecules. TCRdb re-called the 5' RACE reads through MiXCR, storing one row per CDR3 protein. The sample shows about 30,000 distinct CDR3 sequences, roughly 5.6% of them seen only once. This sequence joins TRBV29-1 and TRBJ2-7, with no clear D. This clonotype was obtained from an adult who was a healthcare worker with PCR-confirmed SARS-CoV-2 infection or an uninfected control (not recorded which). Sequencing input: whole blood. CDR3: CSVEGPEVHEQYF. CDR3 DNA sequence: TGCAGCGTTGAGGGTCCAGAGGTCCACGAGCAGTACTTC.